This T cell receptor beta chain was observed in a study of immune evolution from preneoplasia to lung adenocarcinoma. General study results and limits: Normal lung had highest clonality; later lesions appeared denser, more diverse. Normal lung had the highest top T cell clone frequencies.

Trimming cost V 5 bases and J 6 bases; bases outside gene matches: 8. Germline V CDR1 and CDR2: SGHTA, FQGNSA. This CDR3 contains 15 residues. Patients had resection in Japan or China between the mid-2010s and the late 2010s. Nucleic acids came from premalignant or tumor cells enriched by macro-dissection. Assay: immunoSEQ multiplex PCR; the TCRdb copy retains only in-frame clones and omits some. The sample has some 14,000 clones, approximately 80% seen once. Remarks on this clone: Its antigen is still unknown.

The TCR was taken from a person between 65 and 79 years old with lung adenocarcinoma. This chain uses TRBV7-2 with TRBJ2-2, with TRBD2 identical over 8 bases. Sequencing used FFPE minimally invasive lung adenocarcinoma tissue. In nucleotides, the CDR3 is TGTGCCAGCAGCGCGGGGGGCGCAAACCCCGGGGAGCTGTTTTTT. Translation gives CASSAGGANPGELFF.